These T cell receptor beta chains were read from a single sample in a study of T-cell reconstitution after alpha-beta-depleted transplantation in children. TCRdb itself ran the PCR reads through MiXCR, one entry per CDR3 protein. The sample yields about a million distinct CDR3 sequences, roughly 29% seen once. Sequencing used PBMCs, mostly from graft donor cells, obtained 360 days after TCRalphabeta/CD19-depleted stem cell transplant. The receptors were gathered from a boy under two years old who had a stem cell transplant for SCID, so the T cells may come from the graft donor. Both conserved end residues are part of each CDR3. Fields, in order: CDR3 length, clone size, J gene, V gene, D gene, CDR3 DNA, CDR3 protein. The D gene is left open where the match is weak. A row's size may be missing; if present it is once, few, many or a size class.

>14|many|TRBJ2-7|TRBV4-2|-
TGTGCCAGCAGTATCGGACTCCTATCCTACGAGCAGTACTTC
CASSIGLLSYEQYF
>14|-|TRBJ2-3|TRBV2|-
TGTGCCAGCCAGACTCGGGGGAGCACAGATACGCAGTATTTT
CASQTRGSTDTQYF
>14|few|TRBJ2-1|TRBV4-3|TRBD2
TGCGCCAGCAGCACCTTAGCGGGGGGCACTGAGCAGTTCTTC
CASSTLAGGTEQFF
>14|few|TRBJ1-1|TRBV5-6|-
TGTGCCAGCAGCTTGCGGACAATGAACACTGAAGCTTTCTTT
CASSLRTMNTEAFF
>13|few|TRBJ1-5|TRBV6-2/TRBV6-3|-
TGTGCCAGCACCCCATCGGGAAATCAGCCCCAGCATTTT
CASTPSGNQPQHF
>15|few|TRBJ2-5|TRBV4-3|-
TGCGCCAGCAGCCAAGATATAGGGGGGGCAGAGACCCAGTACTTC
CASSQDIGGAETQYF
>15|-|TRBJ1-1|TRBV7-2|-
TGTGCCAGCAGCTTAGTTCTGTCTGTGAACACTGAAGCTTTCTTT
CASSLVLSVNTEAFF
>13|many|TRBJ2-3|TRBV5-1|-
TGCGCCAGCAGCTGGACTTCCACAGATACGCAGTATTTT
CASSWTSTDTQYF
>15|-|TRBJ2-7|TRBV12-3/TRBV12-4|-
TGTGCCAGCAGTTTTCTAGGCAGTCCGGTACGGGAGCAGTACTTC
CASSFLGSPVREQYF
>20|few|TRBJ2-1|TRBV11-2|TRBD2
TGTGCCAGCAGCTTAGATGGGGGTTTAGCGGGGGTCCGCACCTACAATGAGCAGTTCTTC
CASSLDGGLAGVRTYNEQFF
>15|few|TRBJ2-3|TRBV10-3|TRBD2
TGTGCCATCAATGGCGGGGGGGACCCACGAGATACGCAGTATTTT
CAINGGGDPRDTQYF
>16|few|TRBJ2-3|TRBV5-1|-
TGCGCCAGCAGCTTGGCTGGCAGGGCTAGCACAGATACGCAGTATTTT
CASSLAGRASTDTQYF
>16|-|TRBJ2-3|TRBV10-3|TRBD2
TGTGCCATCAGTGCTCGACTAGCGGGGGACACAGATACGCAGTATTTT
CAISARLAGDTDTQYF
>15|-|TRBJ1-1|TRBV9|-
TGTGCCAGCATCGTAGAACCGGCAAAGAACACTGAAGCTTTCTTT
CASIVEPAKNTEAFF
>13|-|TRBJ1-4|TRBV10-3|-
TGTGCCATCAGTGTGGAGGTTAGGGAAAAACTGTTTTTT
CAISVEVREKLFF
>13|-|TRBJ2-5|TRBV7-3|TRBD2
TGTGCCAGCAGCCAAACTAGCGTAGAGACCCAGTACTTC
CASSQTSVETQYF
>13|few|TRBJ1-3|TRBV20-1|-
TGCAGTGCTAGTTCCTACTCTGGAAACACCATATATTTT
CSASSYSGNTIYF
>20|-|TRBJ2-6|TRBV11-1|TRBD1
TGTGCCAGCAGCTCCTTCCGCACAGACAGGGAAGGCTCTGGGGCCAACGTCCTGACTTTC
CASSSFRTDREGSGANVLTF